These T cell receptor beta chains were read from a single sample in a study of T cell responses to AZD1222 COVID-19 vaccine. TCRdb's table, derived via immunoSEQ multiplex PCR, lists solely in-frame clones and lacks some. The sample holds approximately 260,000 clones, approximately 95% seen once. This material consisted of peripheral blood, taken on day 0 of AZD1222 vaccination. These receptors were obtained from an adult in good health. CDR3s include the opening cysteine and the closing phenylalanine or tryptophan. D genes are given only for firm matches. Size is stated for part of the rows, as once, few or many counts, or as a class when the clone is expanded.

NA	TRBV15	TRBJ1-3	NA	CATSRDALRGFGNTIYF	TGTGCCACCAGCAGAGATGCGTTGAGGGGCTTTGGAAACACCATATATTTT
NA	TRBV4-1	TRBJ1-2	NA	CASSPGARPSTDYGYTF	TGCGCCAGCAGCCCAGGGGCCAGGCCCTCCACGGACTATGGCTACACCTTC
NA	TRBV9	TRBJ2-5	NA	CASSPRWGVQETQYF	TGTGCCAGCAGCCCCCGGTGGGGGGTACAAGAGACCCAGTACTTC
TRBD2	TRBV5-1	TRBJ2-3	NA	CASSWEGRTDTQYF	TGCGCCAGCAGCTGGGAGGGGCGCACAGATACGCAGTATTTT
TRBD2	TRBV6-5	TRBJ2-5	NA	CASTDPGGNPETQYF	TGTGCCAGCACGGACCCGGGGGGGAACCCAGAGACCCAGTACTTC
NA	TRBV4-3	TRBJ1-1	NA	CASSQGAQSSTEAFF	TGCGCCAGCAGCCAAGGCGCCCAGTCGAGCACTGAAGCTTTCTTT
NA	TRBV5-4	TRBJ1-2	NA	CASSPDPSTGNNYGYTF	TGTGCCAGCAGCCCCGATCCCTCCACAGGGAATAACTATGGCTACACCTTC
NA	TRBV11-3	TRBJ2-1	NA	CASSLSPDEQFF	TGTGCCAGCAGCTTATCACCAGACGAGCAGTTCTTC
TRBD1	TRBV7-9	TRBJ1-1	once	CASSPGDRLMNTEAFF	TGTGCCAGCAGCCCCGGGGACAGGCTCATGAACACTGAAGCTTTCTTT
NA	TRBV11-2	TRBJ2-1	NA	CASSLDIGYNEQFF	TGTGCCAGCAGCTTAGATATTGGTTACAATGAGCAGTTCTTC
NA	TRBV19	TRBJ1-1	NA	CASSRQSNTEAFF	TGTGCCAGTAGTAGACAGAGTAACACTGAAGCTTTCTTT
NA	TRBV29-1	TRBJ2-7	NA	CSVSGGASYEQYF	TGCAGCGTCTCTGGAGGGGCCTCCTACGAGCAGTACTTC
NA	TRBV6-1	TRBJ2-3	NA	CASSERADTQYF	TGTGCCAGCAGTGAAAGGGCAGATACGCAGTATTTT
NA	TRBV5-4	TRBJ2-3	NA	CASTPRGGVSTDTQYF	TGTGCCAGCACCCCCAGGGGGGGCGTGAGCACAGATACGCAGTATTTT
NA	TRBV7-6	TRBJ2-3	NA	CASSLAQGGQRTDTQYF	TGTGCCAGCAGCTTAGCGCAGGGAGGCCAGCGCACAGATACGCAGTATTTT
NA	TRBV7-9	TRBJ1-3	NA	CASSNGPGNTIYF	TGTGCCAGCAGTAATGGTCCTGGAAACACCATATATTTT
TRBD1	TRBV7-9	TRBJ1-2	NA	CASSLALTGPDYGYTF	TGTGCCAGCAGCTTGGCCCTGACAGGGCCGGACTATGGCTACACCTTC
NA	TRBV15	TRBJ2-3	NA	CATSVALASTDTQYF	TGTGCCACGTCCGTTGCGCTAGCCTCCACAGATACGCAGTATTTT
NA	TRBV7-6	TRBJ1-2	NA	CASSLGGSSRYGYTF	TGTGCCAGCAGCTTAGGGGGCTCCTCCCGTTATGGCTACACCTTC
NA	TRBV5-1	TRBJ1-6	NA	CASSLYAAGSYPLHF	TGCGCCAGCAGCTTGTATGCCGCGGGGTCCTACCCCCTCCACTTT
NA	TRBV3-1/TRBV3-2	TRBJ1-3	NA	CASTTRGLGNTIYF	TGTGCCAGCACCACGAGGGGACTTGGAAACACCATATATTTT
TRBD1	TRBV4-3	TRBJ1-2	once	CASSQGGQGAPYGYTF	TGCGCCAGCAGCCAAGGGGGACAGGGAGCCCCATATGGCTACACCTTC
NA	TRBV30	TRBJ1-3	NA	CAWSVKGSGNTIYF	TGTGCCTGGAGTGTAAAGGGGAGTGGAAACACCATATATTTT
TRBD1	TRBV7-9	TRBJ2-7	NA	CASRKTGGSYEQYF	TGTGCCAGCAGAAAAACAGGGGGCTCGTACGAGCAGTACTTC
NA	TRBV20-1	TRBJ1-5	NA	CSASDSYQPQHF	TGCAGTGCTAGTGACAGTTATCAGCCCCAGCATTTT
NA	TRBV30	TRBJ1-3	NA	CAWIMPGNTIYF	TGTGCCTGGATTATGCCGGGAAACACCATATATTTT
NA	TRBV5-1	TRBJ1-2	NA	CASSLGANYGYTF	TGCGCCAGCAGCCTGGGGGCTAACTATGGCTACACCTTC
NA	TRBV2	TRBJ1-2	NA	CASSDGQELSGYTF	TGTGCCAGCAGTGATGGGCAGGAGTTATCGGGCTACACCTTC
NA	TRBV5-1	TRBJ2-3	NA	CASSLAGQAAPDTQYF	TGCGCCAGCAGCTTGGCCGGTCAGGCCGCCCCAGATACGCAGTATTTT
NA	TRBV5-1	TRBJ2-7	NA	CASSLGVGRGPSYEQYF	TGCGCCAGCAGCTTGGGGGTAGGGCGGGGGCCCTCCTACGAGCAGTACTTC
NA	TRBV2	TRBJ2-2	NA	CASSSNTGELFF	TGTGCCAGCTCTTCGAACACCGGGGAGCTGTTTTTT
TRBD2	TRBV7-9	TRBJ2-1	NA	CASSLVLAGDHNEQFF	TGTGCCAGCAGCTTAGTACTAGCGGGTGACCACAATGAGCAGTTCTTC
TRBD1	TRBV18	TRBJ1-1	NA	CASSPPGTGTNTEAFF	TGTGCCAGCTCACCACCAGGGACAGGGACGAACACTGAAGCTTTCTTT
NA	TRBV28	TRBJ2-3	NA	CASSPGLLPTDTQYF	TGTGCCAGCAGCCCCGGACTCCTGCCCACAGATACGCAGTATTTT
NA	TRBV11-2	TRBJ1-1	NA	CASSLTQSRGATEAFF	TGTGCCAGCAGCTTGACTCAGTCTCGGGGGGCTACAGAAGCTTTCTTT
NA	TRBV30	TRBJ2-2	NA	CAWTRVNTGELFF	TGTGCCTGGACGAGGGTCAACACCGGGGAGCTGTTTTTT
TRBD1	TRBV6-6	TRBJ1-1	NA	CASSPGTVNTEAFF	TGTGCCAGCAGCCCCGGGACAGTGAACACTGAAGCTTTCTTT
TRBD1	TRBV6-5	TRBJ2-7	NA	CASSRGQGAYEQYF	TGTGCCAGCAGCCGAGGACAGGGGGCCTACGAGCAGTACTTC
NA	TRBV27	TRBJ1-1	few	CASSFGGSEAFF	TGTGCCAGCAGTTTTGGGGGAAGTGAAGCTTTCTTT
TRBD1	TRBV28	TRBJ1-5	NA	CASRTGGTNQPQHF	TGTGCCAGCAGGACAGGGGGCACCAATCAGCCCCAGCATTTT
TRBD1	TRBV28	TRBJ1-1	NA	CASSLAGTGGFEAFF	TGTGCCAGCAGTTTAGCCGGGACAGGGGGCTTCGAAGCTTTCTTT
TRBD1	TRBV4-2	TRBJ2-7	NA	CASSQGGTGRHEQYF	TGTGCCAGCAGCCAAGGCGGGACAGGGAGACACGAGCAGTACTTC
NA	TRBV6-5	TRBJ2-7	NA	CASVASVSYEQYF	TGTGCCAGCGTGGCTAGCGTTTCCTACGAGCAGTACTTC
NA	TRBV7-8	TRBJ2-7	NA	CASSPIRVGEQYF	TGTGCCAGCAGCCCTATTCGTGTGGGAGAGCAGTACTTC
NA	TRBV18	TRBJ1-1	NA	CASSPVDTEAFF	TGTGCCAGCTCACCAGTGGACACTGAAGCTTTCTTT
NA	TRBV6-5	TRBJ1-1	NA	CASGRDNKNTEAFF	TGTGCCAGCGGGAGGGACAACAAGAACACTGAAGCTTTCTTT
NA	TRBV15	TRBJ2-3	NA	CATSSPPLPDTQYF	TGTGCCACCAGCAGCCCCCCCCTGCCAGATACGCAGTATTTT
TRBD2	TRBV28	TRBJ2-5	NA	CASHSAGDPQETQYF	TGTGCCAGCCACTCCGCGGGGGACCCACAAGAGACCCAGTACTTC
NA	TRBV28	TRBJ1-2	NA	CASFMGGYGYTF	TGTGCCAGCTTTATGGGGGGCTATGGCTACACCTTC
NA	TRBV6-5	TRBJ1-2	NA	CASSIKDNYGYTF	TGTGCCAGCAGCATCAAAGACAACTATGGCTACACCTTC
TRBD2	TRBV18	TRBJ2-2	NA	CASSPTGGNTGELFF	TGTGCCAGCTCCCCTACGGGGGGGAACACCGGGGAGCTGTTTTTT
TRBD1	TRBV6-5	TRBJ1-6	NA	CASSFRQGQNSPLHF	TGTGCCAGCAGTTTCAGACAGGGGCAGAATTCACCCCTCCACTTT
TRBD1	TRBV6-5	TRBJ1-2	NA	CASSSRTGRYGYTF	TGTGCCAGCAGCTCCCGGACAGGGAGATATGGCTACACCTTC